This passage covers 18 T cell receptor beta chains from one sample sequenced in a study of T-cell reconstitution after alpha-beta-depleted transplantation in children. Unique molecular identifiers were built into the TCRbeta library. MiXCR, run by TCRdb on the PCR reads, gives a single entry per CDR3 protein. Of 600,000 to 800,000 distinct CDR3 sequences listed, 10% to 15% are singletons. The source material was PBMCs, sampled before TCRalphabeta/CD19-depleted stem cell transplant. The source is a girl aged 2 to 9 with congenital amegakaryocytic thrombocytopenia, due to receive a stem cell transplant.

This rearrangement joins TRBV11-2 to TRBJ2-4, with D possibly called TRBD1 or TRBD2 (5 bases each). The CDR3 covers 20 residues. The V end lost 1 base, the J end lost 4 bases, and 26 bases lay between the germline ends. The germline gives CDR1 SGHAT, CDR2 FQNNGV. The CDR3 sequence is CASSLVDRGPAELIKNIQYF. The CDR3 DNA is TGTGCCAGCAGCTTAGTCGACAGAGGACCAGCGGAGCTGATTAAAAACATTCAGTACTTC.

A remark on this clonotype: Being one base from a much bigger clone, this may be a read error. The chain's CDR3 is CASSQERSLAGVLGQLF. In DNA form, the CDR3 reads TGCGCCAGCAGCCAAGAAAGGAGTCTAGCGGGAGTCCTTGGGCAGCTCTTC. The chain joins TRBV4-1 to TRBJ2-1, with 10 positions matching TRBD2. Germline CDR1 is MGHRA and CDR2 is YSYEKL. This CDR3 spans 17 amino acids.

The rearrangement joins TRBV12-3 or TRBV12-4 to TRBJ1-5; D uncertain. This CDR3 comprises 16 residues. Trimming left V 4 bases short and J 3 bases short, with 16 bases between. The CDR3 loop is CASSSGGGSLNQPQHF. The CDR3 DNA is TGTGCCAGCAGTTCCGGCGGCGGTTCCCTCAATCAGCCCCAGCATTTT.

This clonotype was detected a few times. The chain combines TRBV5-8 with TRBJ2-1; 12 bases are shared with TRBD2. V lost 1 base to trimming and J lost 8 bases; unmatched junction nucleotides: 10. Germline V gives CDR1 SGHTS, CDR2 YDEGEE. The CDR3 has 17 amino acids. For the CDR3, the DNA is TGTGCCAGCAGCTTGAGAGCGGGTTCTAGCGGGGGGGATGAGCAGTTCTTC. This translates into CASSLRAGSSGGDEQFF.

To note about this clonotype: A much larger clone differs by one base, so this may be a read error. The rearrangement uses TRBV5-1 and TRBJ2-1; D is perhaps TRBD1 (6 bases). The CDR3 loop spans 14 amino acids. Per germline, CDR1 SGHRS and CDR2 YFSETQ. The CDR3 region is CASSPQGSYNEQLF. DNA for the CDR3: TGCGCCAGCAGCCCACAGGGATCCTACAATGAGCAGCTCTTC.

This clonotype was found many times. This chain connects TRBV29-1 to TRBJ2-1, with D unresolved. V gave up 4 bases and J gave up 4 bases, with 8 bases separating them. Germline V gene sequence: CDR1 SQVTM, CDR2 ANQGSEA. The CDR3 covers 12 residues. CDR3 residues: CSVGAGYNEQFF. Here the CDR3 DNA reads TGCAGCGTTGGCGCCGGGTACAATGAGCAGTTCTTC.

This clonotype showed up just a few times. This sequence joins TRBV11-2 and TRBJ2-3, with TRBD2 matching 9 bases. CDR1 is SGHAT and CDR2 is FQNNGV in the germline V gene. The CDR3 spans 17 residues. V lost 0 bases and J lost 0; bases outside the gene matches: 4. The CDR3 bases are TGTGCCAGCAGCTTAGACCCTAGCGGGGTTAGCACAGATACGCAGTATTTT. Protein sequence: CASSLDPSGVSTDTQYF.

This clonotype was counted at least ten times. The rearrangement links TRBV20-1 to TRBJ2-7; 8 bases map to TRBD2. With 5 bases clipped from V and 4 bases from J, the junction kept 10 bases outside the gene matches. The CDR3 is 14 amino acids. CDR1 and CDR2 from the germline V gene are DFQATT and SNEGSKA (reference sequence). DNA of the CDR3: TGCAGTGCTCCTGTCGTTAGCGGGATGTACGAGCAGTACTTC. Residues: CSAPVVSGMYEQYF.

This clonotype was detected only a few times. The CDR3 DNA sequence: TGTGCCACTGGACGCAACCCCGCAACTAATGAAAAACTGTTTTTT. Amino acid sequence: CATGRNPATNEKLFF. The V gene is TRBV19, the J gene TRBJ1-4, with D hard to call. The CDR3 spans 15 residues. Trimming shortened V by 10 bases and J by 0 bases, and 15 bases separated the two germline ends. CDR1 is LNHDA, CDR2 SQIVND, per germline (reference sequence).

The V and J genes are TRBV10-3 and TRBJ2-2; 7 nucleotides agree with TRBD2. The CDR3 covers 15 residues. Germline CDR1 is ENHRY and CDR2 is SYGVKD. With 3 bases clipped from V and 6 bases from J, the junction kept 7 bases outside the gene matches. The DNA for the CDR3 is TGTGCCATCAGTGAACCCGGGACTACCGCCGGGGAGCTGTTTTTT. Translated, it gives CAISEPGTTAGELFF.

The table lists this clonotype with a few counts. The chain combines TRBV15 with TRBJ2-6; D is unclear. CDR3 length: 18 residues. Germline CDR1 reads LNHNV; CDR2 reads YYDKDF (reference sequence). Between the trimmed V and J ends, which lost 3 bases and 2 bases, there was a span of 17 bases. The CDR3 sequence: CATSSVSSLGTGANVLTF. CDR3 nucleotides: TGTGCCACCAGCAGCGTCTCTTCTCTGGGAACTGGGGCCAACGTCCTGACTTTC.

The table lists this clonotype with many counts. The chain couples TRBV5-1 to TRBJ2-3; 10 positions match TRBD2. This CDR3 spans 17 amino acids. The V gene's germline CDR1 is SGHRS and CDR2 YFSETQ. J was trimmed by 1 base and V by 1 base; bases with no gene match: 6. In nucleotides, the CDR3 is TGCGCCAGCAGCTTGCCCTCCGGGACTAGCGGCACAGATACGCAGTATTTT. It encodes CASSLPSGTSGTDTQYF.

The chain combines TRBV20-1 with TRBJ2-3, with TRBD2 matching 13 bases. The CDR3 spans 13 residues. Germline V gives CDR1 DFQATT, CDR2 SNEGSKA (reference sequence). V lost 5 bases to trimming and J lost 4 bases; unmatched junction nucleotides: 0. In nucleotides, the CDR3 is TGCAGTGCTGGGACTAGCGGGGCAGATACGCAGTATTTT. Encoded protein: CSAGTSGADTQYF.

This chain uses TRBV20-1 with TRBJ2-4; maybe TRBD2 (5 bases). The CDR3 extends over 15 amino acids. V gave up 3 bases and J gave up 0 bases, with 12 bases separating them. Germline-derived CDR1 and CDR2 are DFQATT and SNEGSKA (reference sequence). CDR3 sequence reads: CSASKLDLAKNIQYF. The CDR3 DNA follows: TGCAGTGCTAGTAAACTAGACCTAGCCAAAAACATTCAGTACTTC.

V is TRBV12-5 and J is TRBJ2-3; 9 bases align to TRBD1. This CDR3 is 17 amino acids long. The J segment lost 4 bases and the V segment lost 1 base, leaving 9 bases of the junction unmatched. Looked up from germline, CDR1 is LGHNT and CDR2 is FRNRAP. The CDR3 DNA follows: TGTGCTAGTGGTTTGGCCCCGGGACAGGGTCGGGCAGATACGCAGTATTTT. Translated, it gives CASGLAPGQGRADTQYF.

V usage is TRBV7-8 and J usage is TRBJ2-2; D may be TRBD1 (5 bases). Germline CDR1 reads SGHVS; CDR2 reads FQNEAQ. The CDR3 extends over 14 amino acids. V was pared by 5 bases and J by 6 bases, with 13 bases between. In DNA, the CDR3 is TGTGCCAGCAGCCCTCTCCGGACACCCGGGGAGCTGTTTTTT. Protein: CASSPLRTPGELFF.

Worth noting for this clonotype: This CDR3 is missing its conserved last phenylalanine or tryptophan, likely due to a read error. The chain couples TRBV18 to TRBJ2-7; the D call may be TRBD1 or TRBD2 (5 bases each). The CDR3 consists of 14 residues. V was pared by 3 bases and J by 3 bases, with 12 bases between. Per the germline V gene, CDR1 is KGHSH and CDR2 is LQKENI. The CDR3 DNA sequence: TGTGCCAGCTCACCCGGGACGGCACGCTACGAGCAGTACCTC. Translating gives CASSPGTARYEQYL.

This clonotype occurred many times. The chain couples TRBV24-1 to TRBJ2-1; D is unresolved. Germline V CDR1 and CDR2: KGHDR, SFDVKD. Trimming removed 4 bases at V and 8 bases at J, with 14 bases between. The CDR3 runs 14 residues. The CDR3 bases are TGTGCCACCAGTGAGTCCCGACTCCGTGATGAGCAGTTCTTC. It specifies CATSESRLRDEQFF.